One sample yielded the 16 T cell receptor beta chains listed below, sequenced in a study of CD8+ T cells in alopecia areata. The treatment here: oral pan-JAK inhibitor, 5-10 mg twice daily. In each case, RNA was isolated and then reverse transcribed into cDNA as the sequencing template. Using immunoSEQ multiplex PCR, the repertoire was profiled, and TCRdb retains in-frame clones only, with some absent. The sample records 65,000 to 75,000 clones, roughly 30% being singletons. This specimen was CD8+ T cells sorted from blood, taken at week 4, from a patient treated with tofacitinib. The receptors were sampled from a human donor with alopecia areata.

This chain's CDR3 is CSVFGVGEKLFF. In nucleotides, the CDR3 is TGCAGCGTTTTCGGGGTAGGAGAAAAACTGTTTTTT. The chain links TRBV29-1 to TRBJ1-4, with D unclear. V lost 5 bases and J lost 8, with 12 bases in between. The CDR3 extends over 12 amino acids. From germline, CDR1 is SQVTM and CDR2 ANQGSEA.

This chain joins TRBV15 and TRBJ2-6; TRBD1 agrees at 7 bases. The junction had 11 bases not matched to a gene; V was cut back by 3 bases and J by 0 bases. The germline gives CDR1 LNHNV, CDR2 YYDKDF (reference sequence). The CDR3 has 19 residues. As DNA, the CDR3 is TGTGCCACCAGCAGGGGACCGGGACAGATGACCTCTGGGGCCAACGTCCTGACTTTC. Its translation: CATSRGPGQMTSGANVLTF.

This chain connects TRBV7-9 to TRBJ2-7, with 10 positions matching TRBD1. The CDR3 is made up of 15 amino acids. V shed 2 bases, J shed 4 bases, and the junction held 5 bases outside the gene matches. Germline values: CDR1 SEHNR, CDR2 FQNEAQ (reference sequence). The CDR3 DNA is TGTGCCAGCAGCTTATTTGGGACAGGGGTGTACGAGCAGTACTTC. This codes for CASSLFGTGVYEQYF.

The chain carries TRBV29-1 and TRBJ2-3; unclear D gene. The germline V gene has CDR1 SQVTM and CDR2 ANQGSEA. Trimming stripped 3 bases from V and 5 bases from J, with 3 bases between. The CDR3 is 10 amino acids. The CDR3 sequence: CSVDVDTQYF. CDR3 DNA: TGCAGCGTTGACGTAGATACGCAGTATTTT.

Written as DNA, the CDR3 is TGTGCCAGCAGCTCCAGACTCCTGGGGCAGTACTTC. This sequence encodes CASSSRLLGQYF. The chain carries TRBV11-2 and TRBJ2-7; D is ambiguous. The germline V gene encodes CDR1 SGHAT and CDR2 FQNNGV. There are 12 residues in the CDR3. Trimming stripped 4 bases from V and 9 bases from J, with 13 bases between.

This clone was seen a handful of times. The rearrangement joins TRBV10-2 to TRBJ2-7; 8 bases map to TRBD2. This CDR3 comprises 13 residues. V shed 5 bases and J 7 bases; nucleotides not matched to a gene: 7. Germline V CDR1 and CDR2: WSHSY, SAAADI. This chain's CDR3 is CASSPAGEWEQYF. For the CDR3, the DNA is TGCGCCAGCAGTCCAGCGGGAGAATGGGAGCAGTACTTC.

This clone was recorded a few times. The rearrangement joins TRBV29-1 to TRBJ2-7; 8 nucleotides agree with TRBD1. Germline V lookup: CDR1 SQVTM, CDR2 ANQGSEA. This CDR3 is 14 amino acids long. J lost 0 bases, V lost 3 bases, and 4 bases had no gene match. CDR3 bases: TGCAGCGTTGAGGGGGACAGGAGCTCCTACGAGCAGTACTTC. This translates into CSVEGDRSSYEQYF.

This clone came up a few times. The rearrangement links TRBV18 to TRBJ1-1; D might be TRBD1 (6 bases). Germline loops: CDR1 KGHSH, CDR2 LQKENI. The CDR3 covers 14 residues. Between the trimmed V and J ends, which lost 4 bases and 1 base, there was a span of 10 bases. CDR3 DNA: TGTGCCAGCTCACGGACAGTGGGGAACACTGAAGCTTTCTTT. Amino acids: CASSRTVGNTEAFF.

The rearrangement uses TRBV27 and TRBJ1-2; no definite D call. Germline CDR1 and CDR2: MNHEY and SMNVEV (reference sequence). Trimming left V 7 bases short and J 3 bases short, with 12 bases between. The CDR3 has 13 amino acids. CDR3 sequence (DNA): TGTGCCAGCATTGGACTCGGGGACTATGGCTACACCTTC. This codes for CASIGLGDYGYTF.

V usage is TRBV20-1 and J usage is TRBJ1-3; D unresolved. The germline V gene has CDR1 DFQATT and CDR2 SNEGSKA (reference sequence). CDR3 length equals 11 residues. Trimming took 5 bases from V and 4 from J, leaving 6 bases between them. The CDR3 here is CSAVTGNTIYF. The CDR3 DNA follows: TGCAGTGCTGTCACGGGAAACACCATATATTTT.

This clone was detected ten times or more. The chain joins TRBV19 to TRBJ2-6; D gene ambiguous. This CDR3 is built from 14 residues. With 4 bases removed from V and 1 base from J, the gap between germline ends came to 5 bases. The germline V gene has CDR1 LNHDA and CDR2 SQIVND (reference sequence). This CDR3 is CASSTGSGANVLTF. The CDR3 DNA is TGTGCCAGTAGTACCGGGTCTGGGGCCAACGTCCTGACTTTC.

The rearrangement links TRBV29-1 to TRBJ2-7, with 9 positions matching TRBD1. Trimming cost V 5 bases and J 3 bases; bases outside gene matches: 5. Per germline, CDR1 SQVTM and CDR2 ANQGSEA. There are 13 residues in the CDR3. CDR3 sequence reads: CSVLTGGSYEQYF. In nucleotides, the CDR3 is TGCAGCGTTTTGACAGGGGGTAGCTACGAGCAGTACTTC.

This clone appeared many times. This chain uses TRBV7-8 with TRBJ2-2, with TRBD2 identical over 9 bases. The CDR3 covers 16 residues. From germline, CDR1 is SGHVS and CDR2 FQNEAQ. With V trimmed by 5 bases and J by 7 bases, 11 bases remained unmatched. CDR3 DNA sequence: TGTGCCAGCAGCACAGACTTAGCGGGAGAGTACGGGGAGCTGTTTTTT. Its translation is CASSTDLAGEYGELFF.

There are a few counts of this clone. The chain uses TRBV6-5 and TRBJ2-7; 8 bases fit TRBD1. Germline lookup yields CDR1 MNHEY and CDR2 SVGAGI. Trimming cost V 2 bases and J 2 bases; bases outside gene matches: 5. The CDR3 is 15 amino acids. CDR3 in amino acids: CASSYGTGGPYEQYF. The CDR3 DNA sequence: TGTGCCAGCAGTTACGGAACAGGGGGGCCCTACGAGCAGTACTTC.

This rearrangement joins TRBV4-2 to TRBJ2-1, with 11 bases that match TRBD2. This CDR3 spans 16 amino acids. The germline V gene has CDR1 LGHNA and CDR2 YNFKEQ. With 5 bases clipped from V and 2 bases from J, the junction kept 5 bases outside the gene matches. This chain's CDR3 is CASSGPSGGTYNEQFF. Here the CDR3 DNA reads TGTGCCAGCAGCGGTCCTAGCGGGGGGACCTACAATGAGCAGTTCTTC.

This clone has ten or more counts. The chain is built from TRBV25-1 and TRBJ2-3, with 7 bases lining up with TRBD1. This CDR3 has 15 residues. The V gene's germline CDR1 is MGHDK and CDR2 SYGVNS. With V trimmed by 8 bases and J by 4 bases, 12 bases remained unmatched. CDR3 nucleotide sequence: TGTGCCAGCGCCTACGGGACAGCAAGTTCAGATACGCAGTATTTT. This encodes CASAYGTASSDTQYF.